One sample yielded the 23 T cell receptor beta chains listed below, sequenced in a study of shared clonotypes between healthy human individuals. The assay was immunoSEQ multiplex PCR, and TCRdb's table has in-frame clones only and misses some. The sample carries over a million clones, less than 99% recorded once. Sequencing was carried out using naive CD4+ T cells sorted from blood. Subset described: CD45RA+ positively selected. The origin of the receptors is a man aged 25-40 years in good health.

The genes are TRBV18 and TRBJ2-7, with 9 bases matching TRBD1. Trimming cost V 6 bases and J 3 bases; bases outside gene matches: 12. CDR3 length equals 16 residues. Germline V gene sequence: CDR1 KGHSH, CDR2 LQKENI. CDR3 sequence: CASSHNAGTGLYEQYF. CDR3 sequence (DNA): TGTGCCAGCTCCCACAACGCCGGGACAGGGCTCTACGAGCAGTACTTC.

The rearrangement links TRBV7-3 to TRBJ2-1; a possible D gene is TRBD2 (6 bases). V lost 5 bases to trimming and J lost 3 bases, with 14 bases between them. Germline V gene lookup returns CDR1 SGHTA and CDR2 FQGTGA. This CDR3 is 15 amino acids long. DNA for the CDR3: TGTGCCAGCAGCGCGGGACTTCTCCACTACAATGAGCAGTTCTTC. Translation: CASSAGLLHYNEQFF.

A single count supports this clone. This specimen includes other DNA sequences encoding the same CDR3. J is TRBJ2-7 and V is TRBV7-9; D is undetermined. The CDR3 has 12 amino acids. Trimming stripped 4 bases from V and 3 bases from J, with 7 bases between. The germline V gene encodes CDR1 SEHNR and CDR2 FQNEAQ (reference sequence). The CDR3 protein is CASSSRGYEQYF. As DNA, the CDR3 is TGTGCCAGCAGCTCGAGAGGCTACGAGCAGTACTTC.

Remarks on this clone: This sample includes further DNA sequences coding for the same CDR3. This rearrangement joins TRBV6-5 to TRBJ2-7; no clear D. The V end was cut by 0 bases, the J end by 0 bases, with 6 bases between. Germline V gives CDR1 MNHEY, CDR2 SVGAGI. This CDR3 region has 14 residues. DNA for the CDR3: TGTGCCAGCAGTTACTCCGGGTCCTCCTACGAGCAGTACTTC. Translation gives CASSYSGSSYEQYF.

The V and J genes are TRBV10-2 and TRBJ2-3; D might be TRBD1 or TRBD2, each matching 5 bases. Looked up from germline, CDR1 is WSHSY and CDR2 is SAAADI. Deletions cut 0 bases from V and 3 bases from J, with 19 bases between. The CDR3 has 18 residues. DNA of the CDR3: TGCGCCAGCAGTGAGTCCATACATTTGGGCAGGGAGACAGATACGCAGTATTTT. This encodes CASSESIHLGRETDTQYF.

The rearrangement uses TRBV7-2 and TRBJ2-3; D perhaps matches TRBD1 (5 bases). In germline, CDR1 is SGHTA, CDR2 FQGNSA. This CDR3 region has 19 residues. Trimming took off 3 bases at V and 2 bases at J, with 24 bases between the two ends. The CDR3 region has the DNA TGTGCCAGCAGCTTTCCTACTGGGGCCTTCCCAGGGAACACAGATACGCAGTATTTT. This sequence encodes CASSFPTGAFPGNTDTQYF. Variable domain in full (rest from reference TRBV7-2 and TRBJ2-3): GAGVSQSPSNKVTEKGKDVELRCDPISGHTALYWYRQSLGQGLEFLIYFQGNSAPDKSGLPSDRFSAERTGGSVSTLTIQRTQQEDSAVYLCASSFPTGAFPGNTDTQYFGPGTRLTVL.

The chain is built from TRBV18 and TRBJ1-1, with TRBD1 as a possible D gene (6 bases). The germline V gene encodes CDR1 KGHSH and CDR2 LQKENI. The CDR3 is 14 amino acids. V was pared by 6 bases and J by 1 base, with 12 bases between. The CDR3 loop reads CASSSTGENTEAFF. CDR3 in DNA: TGTGCCAGCTCCTCGACAGGAGAGAACACTGAAGCTTTCTTT.

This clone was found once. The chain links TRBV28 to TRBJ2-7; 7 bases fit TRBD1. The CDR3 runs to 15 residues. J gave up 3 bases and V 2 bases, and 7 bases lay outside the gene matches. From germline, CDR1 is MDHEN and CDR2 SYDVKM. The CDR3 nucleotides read TGTGCCAGCAGTTTAGCTCGGCGACAGGGCTACGAGCAGTACTTC. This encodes CASSLARRQGYEQYF.

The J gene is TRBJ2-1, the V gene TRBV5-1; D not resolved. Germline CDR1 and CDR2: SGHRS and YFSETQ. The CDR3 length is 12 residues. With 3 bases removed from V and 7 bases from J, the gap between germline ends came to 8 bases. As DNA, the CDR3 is TGCGCCAGCAGCTCAGACGGGAATGAGCAGTTCTTC. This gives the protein CASSSDGNEQFF.

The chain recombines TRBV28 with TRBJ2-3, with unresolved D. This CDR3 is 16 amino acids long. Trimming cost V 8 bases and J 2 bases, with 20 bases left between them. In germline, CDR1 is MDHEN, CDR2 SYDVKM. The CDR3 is CASYPWGRRNTDTQYF. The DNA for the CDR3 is TGTGCCAGCTACCCGTGGGGAAGACGGAACACAGATACGCAGTATTTT. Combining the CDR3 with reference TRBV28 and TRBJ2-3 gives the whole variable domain DVKVTQSSRYLVKRTGEKVFLECVQDMDHENMFWYRQDPGLGLRLIYFSYDVKMKEKGDIPEGYSVSREKKERFSLILESASTNQTSMYLCASYPWGRRNTDTQYFGPGTRLTVL.

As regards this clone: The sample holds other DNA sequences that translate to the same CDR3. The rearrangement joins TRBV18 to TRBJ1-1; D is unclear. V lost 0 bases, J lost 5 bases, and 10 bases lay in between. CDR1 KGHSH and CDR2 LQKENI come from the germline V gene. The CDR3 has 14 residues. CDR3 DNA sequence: TGTGCCAGCTCACCACCCTCGCGGGGAACTGAAGCTTTCTTT. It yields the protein CASSPPSRGTEAFF. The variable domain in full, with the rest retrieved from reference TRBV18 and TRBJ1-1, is NAGVMQNPRHLVRRRGQEARLRCSPMKGHSHVYWYRQLPEEGLKFMVYLQKENIIDESGMPKERFSAEFPKEGPSILRIQQVVRGDSAAYFCASSPPSRGTEAFFGQGTRLTVV.

CDR3 in amino acids: CASSPTRRTGELFF. The CDR3, as DNA: TGTGCCAGCAGCCCGACTAGAAGAACCGGGGAGCTGTTTTTT. V and J are TRBV7-2 and TRBJ2-2, with D perhaps matching TRBD2 (6 bases). V was trimmed by 5 bases and J by 5 bases, leaving 12 bases between them. This CDR3 contains 14 residues. Germline V CDR1 and CDR2: SGHTA, FQGNSA.

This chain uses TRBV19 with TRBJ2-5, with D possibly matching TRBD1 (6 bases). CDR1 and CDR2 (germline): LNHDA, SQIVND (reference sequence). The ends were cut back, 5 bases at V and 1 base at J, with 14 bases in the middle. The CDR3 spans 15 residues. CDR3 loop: CASSGGLGFQETQYF. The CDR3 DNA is TGTGCCAGTAGTGGGGGCTTGGGGTTCCAAGAGACCCAGTACTTC.

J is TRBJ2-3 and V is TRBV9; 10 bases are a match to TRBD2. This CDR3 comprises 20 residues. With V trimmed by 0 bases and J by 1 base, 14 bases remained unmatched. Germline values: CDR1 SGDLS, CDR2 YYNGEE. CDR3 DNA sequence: TGTGCCAGCAGCGTAGGTCTCGGCGCCCCAGGACTAGCGGGCACAGATACGCAGTATTTT. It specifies CASSVGLGAPGLAGTDTQYF.

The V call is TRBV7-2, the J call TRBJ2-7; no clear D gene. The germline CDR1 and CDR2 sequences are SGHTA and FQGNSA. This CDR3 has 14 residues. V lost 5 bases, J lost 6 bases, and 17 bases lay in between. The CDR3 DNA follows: TGTGCCAGCAGCAACCGATACCCCCCACGCGAGCAGTACTTC. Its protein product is CASSNRYPPREQYF.

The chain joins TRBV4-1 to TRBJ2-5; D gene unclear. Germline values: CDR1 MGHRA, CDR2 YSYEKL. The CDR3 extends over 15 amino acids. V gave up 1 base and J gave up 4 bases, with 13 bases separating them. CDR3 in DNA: TGCGCCAGCAGCCAAGCTGAACAGCCCCTAGAGACCCAGTACTTC. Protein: CASSQAEQPLETQYF.

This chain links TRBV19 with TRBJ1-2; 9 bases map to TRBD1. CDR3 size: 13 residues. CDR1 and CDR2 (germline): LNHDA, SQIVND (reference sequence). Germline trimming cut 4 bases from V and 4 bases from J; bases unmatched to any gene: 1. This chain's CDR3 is CASSNRGPYGYTF. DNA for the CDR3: TGTGCCAGTAGTAACAGGGGGCCCTATGGCTACACCTTC.

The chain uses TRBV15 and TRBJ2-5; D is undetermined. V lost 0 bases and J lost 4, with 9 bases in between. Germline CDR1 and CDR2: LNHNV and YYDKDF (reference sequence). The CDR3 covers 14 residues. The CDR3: CATSRDPDSETQYF. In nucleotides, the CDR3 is TGTGCCACCAGCAGAGATCCGGATTCAGAGACCCAGTACTTC.

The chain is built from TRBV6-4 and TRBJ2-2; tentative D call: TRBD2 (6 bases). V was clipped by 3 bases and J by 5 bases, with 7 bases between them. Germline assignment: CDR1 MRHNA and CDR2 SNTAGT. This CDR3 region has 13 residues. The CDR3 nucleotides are TGTGCCAGCAGTGAACGGGAGACCGGGGAGCTGTTTTTT. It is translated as CASSERETGELFF.

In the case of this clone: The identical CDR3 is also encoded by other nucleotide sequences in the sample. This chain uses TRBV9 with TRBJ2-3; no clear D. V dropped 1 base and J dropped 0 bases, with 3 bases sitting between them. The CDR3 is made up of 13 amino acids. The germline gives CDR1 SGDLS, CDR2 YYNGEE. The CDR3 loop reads CASSVPSTDTQYF. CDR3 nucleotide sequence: TGTGCCAGCAGCGTACCAAGCACAGATACGCAGTATTTT.

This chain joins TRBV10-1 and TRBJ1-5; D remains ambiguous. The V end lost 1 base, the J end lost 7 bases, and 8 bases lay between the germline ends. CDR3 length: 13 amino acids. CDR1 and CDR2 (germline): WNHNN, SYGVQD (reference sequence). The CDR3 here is CASSEWVGQPQHF. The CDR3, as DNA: TGCGCCAGCAGTGAGTGGGTTGGACAGCCCCAGCATTTT.

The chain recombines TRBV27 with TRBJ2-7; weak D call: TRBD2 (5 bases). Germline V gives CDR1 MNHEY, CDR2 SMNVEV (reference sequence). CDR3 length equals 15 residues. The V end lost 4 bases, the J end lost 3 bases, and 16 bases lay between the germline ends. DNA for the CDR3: TGTGCCAGCAGTTCTCACATCGAGCGGATCTACGAGCAGTACTTC. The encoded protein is CASSSHIERIYEQYF.

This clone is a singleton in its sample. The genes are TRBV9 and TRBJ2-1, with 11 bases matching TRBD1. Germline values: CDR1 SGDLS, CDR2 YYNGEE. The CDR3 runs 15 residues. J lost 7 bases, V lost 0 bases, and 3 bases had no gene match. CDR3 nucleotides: TGTGCCAGCAGCGTAGGAGGACAGGGGGCGAATGAGCAGTTCTTC. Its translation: CASSVGGQGANEQFF.